Only one count was recorded for the clone carrying this T cell receptor (beta chain). The CDR3 totals 18 residues. V gave up 6 bases and J gave up 0 bases; unmatched junction bases: 8. Germline V gene data show CDR1 as LNHDA and CDR2 as SQIVND (reference sequence). Per the original methods: The authors estimated nucleated cell counts from reference gene primer amplification. TCRdb's table, derived via immunoSEQ multiplex PCR, lists solely in-frame clones and lacks some. V, J and clone size were drawn from that table, and D and trimming were deduced from the DNA. Here the sample spans around 200,000 clones, about four fifths being singletons. The data derive from a study of blood T cell repertoires in COVID-19. Study background: COVID-19 samples, acute and convalescent, were from the United States, Italy and Spain. Nucleic acid was either cDNA or gDNA, and it came from T cells, B-cell-depleted T cells, or PBMCs.

The sequencing input was peripheral blood. The V gene is TRBV19, the J gene TRBJ2-6; TRBD1 matches at 10 bases. This receptor was identified in a human donor in a cohort sampled during active COVID-19. CDR3 DNA: TGTGCCAGTAGCCCGCTGGGACAGGGGCTCTCTGGGGCCAACGTCCTGACTTTC. Amino acid sequence: CASSPLGQGLSGANVLTF.